This entry lists 11 T cell receptor beta chains sequenced from one sample in a study of T-cell memory formation after mild COVID-19. TCRdb redid the calling of the 5' RACE reads with MiXCR, one entry per CDR3 protein. The sample lists some 340,000 distinct CDR3 sequences; approximately 13% were seen once. Specimen: PBMCs or a T cell subset sorted from them (not recorded which). The source of these receptors is a man younger than 35 who had mild COVID-19 (a few samples of this study predate the infection). Cell type and time point are not known.

This clonotype was seen at least ten times. The chain links TRBV6-6 to TRBJ1-2; D gene unclear. Germline-derived CDR1 and CDR2 are MNHNY and SVGAGI (reference sequence). The CDR3 consists of 13 residues. The germline V and J ends were trimmed by 6 bases and 4 bases, with 12 bases remaining between them. The CDR3 DNA reads as TGTGCCAGCAGCCCCGATCGGGCCTATGGCTACACCTTC. Amino acid sequence: CASSPDRAYGYTF.

The table lists this clonotype with a few counts. The chain uses TRBV20-1 and TRBJ2-1, with 12 bases aligning to TRBD2. In germline, CDR1 is DFQATT, CDR2 SNEGSKA (reference sequence). V was pared by 0 bases and J by 7 bases, with 7 bases of the junction left unmatched. This CDR3 is 16 amino acids long. The DNA for the CDR3 is TGCAGTGCTAGAGATTGGGCTAGCGGGGGGGCAAATGAGCAGTTCTTC. Protein sequence: CSARDWASGGANEQFF.

The chain joins TRBV4-1 to TRBJ2-2; D remains unclear. The CDR3 has 14 residues. The germline V and J ends were trimmed by 0 bases and 7 bases, with 9 bases remaining between them. Per germline, CDR1 MGHRA and CDR2 YSYEKL. In nucleotides, the CDR3 is TGCGCCAGCAGCCAAGATCCTGATAGCGGGGAGCTGTTTTTT. It yields the protein CASSQDPDSGELFF.

This sequence joins TRBV27 and TRBJ2-3; no clear D. The CDR3 covers 13 residues. Germline V gene data show CDR1 as MNHEY and CDR2 as SMNVEV (reference sequence). V lost 2 bases, J lost 2 bases, and 5 bases lay in between. CDR3 bases: TGTGCCAGCAGTTTACAAGACACAGATACGCAGTATTTT. Residues: CASSLQDTDTQYF.

This clonotype was seen more than once but under ten times. The chain is built from TRBV9 and TRBJ1-3; D is unclear. V gave up 0 bases and J gave up 0 bases, with 10 bases separating them. Germline CDR1 SGDLS, CDR2 YYNGEE. The CDR3 is 16 amino acids. CDR3 nucleotides: TGTGCCAGCAGCGTAGATAACCGGTTCTCTGGAAACACCATATATTTT. Translated: CASSVDNRFSGNTIYF.

This rearrangement joins TRBV7-9 to TRBJ1-2, with 7 bases identical to TRBD1. Looked up from germline, CDR1 is SEHNR and CDR2 is FQNEAQ (reference sequence). Germline trimming cut 3 bases from V and 8 bases from J; bases unmatched to any gene: 9. The CDR3 has 14 amino acids. CDR3 protein: CASSFTGQSTGYTF. In nucleotides, the CDR3 is TGTGCCAGCAGCTTTACGGGACAGTCGACGGGCTACACCTTC.

This chain uses TRBV7-2 with TRBJ1-2; D perhaps matches TRBD1 (6 bases). CDR3 length equals 12 residues. CDR1 is SGHTA and CDR2 is FQGNSA in the germline V gene. Trimming took off 4 bases at V and 8 bases at J, with 11 bases between the two ends. CDR3: CASSSTGLGYTF. The CDR3 nucleotides read TGTGCCAGCAGCTCTACAGGGCTCGGCTACACCTTC.

The CDR3 spells CASSYSLAPSGYEQFF. CDR3 bases: TGTGCCAGCAGTTACTCTCTAGCACCTTCAGGATATGAGCAGTTCTTC. The chain couples TRBV6-5 to TRBJ2-1, with TRBD2 as a possible D gene (5 bases). The germline V gene has CDR1 MNHEY and CDR2 SVGAGI. Trimming left V 0 bases short and J 8 bases short, with 17 bases between. The CDR3 runs 16 residues.

The rearrangement uses TRBV6-2 or TRBV6-3 and TRBJ2-1; maybe TRBD1 (5 bases). V was clipped by 6 bases and J by 5 bases, with 17 bases between them. CDR3 length: 15 residues. Germline-derived CDR1 and CDR2 are MNHEY and SVGEGT. The CDR3 spells CASSYLVKGNNEQFF. DNA of the CDR3: TGTGCCAGCAGCTATCTTGTGAAGGGGAACAATGAGCAGTTCTTC.

This rearrangement joins TRBV3-1 to TRBJ1-1; D gene ambiguous. Between the trimmed V and J ends, which lost 1 base and 1 base, there was a span of 7 bases. CDR1 is LGHDT, CDR2 YNNKEL, per germline (reference sequence). This CDR3 contains 14 residues. CDR3 bases: TGTGCCAGCAGCCAAGCTCGAGCGAACACTGAAGCTTTCTTT. Protein sequence: CASSQARANTEAFF.

This clonotype was picked up many times. The CDR3 DNA reads TGCGCCAGCAGCTTGGGATGGAGCTCTGGAAACACCATATATTTT. Translating gives CASSLGWSSGNTIYF. This rearrangement joins TRBV5-1 to TRBJ1-3; D not resolved. The CDR3 loop spans 15 amino acids. Germline CDR1 is SGHRS and CDR2 is YFSETQ. Trimming shortened V by 0 bases and J by 0 bases, and 7 bases separated the two germline ends.